The 8 T cell receptor beta chains listed next were all sequenced from one sample in a study of shared T cell receptors in the human thymus. Measured with immunoSEQ multiplex PCR; TCRdb has only the in-frame clones, and not every one. The sample has 640,000 or so clones, around 87% seen once; the top ten hold over 0.008%. These data also featured in a second study, about human thymus T cells.

The material sequenced was thymocytes. The receptors here all came from a boy less than two years old with a congenital heart defect.

The chain combines TRBV6-6 with TRBJ1-1, with a weak D call TRBD1 (6 bases). The length of the CDR3 is 15 residues. The ends were cut back, 6 bases at V and 1 base at J, with 15 bases in the middle. The V gene's germline CDR1 is MNHNY and CDR2 SVGAGI (reference sequence). Here the CDR3 reads CASSPDSSPNTEAFF. CDR3 sequence (DNA): TGTGCCAGCAGCCCGGACAGTTCCCCGAACACTGAAGCTTTCTTT.

J is TRBJ1-2 and V is TRBV5-4; D remains unclear. Germline assignment: CDR1 SGHNT and CDR2 YYREEE (reference sequence). V was pared by 0 bases and J by 7 bases, with 16 bases between. There are 15 residues in the CDR3. In nucleotides, the CDR3 is TGTGCCAGCAGCTTGGGAGGGTTCCTGGAGCGTGGCTACACCTTC. Protein: CASSLGGFLERGYTF.

The chain is built from TRBV5-6 and TRBJ2-7; possibly TRBD2 for D (6 bases). Germline lookup yields CDR1 SGHDT and CDR2 YYEEEE. V lost 0 bases and J 6 bases, leaving 10 bases between the germline ends. The CDR3 runs 13 residues. CDR3 DNA sequence: TGTGCCAGCAGCTTGGTGCAGGGAGGCGAGCAGTACTTC. This gives the protein CASSLVQGGEQYF.

The chain combines TRBV19 with TRBJ2-1; tentatively, D is TRBD2 (6 bases). Trimming removed 3 bases from V and 6 bases from J, with 15 bases in between. Germline values: CDR1 LNHDA, CDR2 SQIVND (reference sequence). The CDR3 length is 15 residues. The CDR3, as DNA: TGTGCCAGTAGTATCAGCGGGCGGCGGGGCAATGAGCAGTTCTTC. It yields the protein CASSISGRRGNEQFF.

V is TRBV15 and J is TRBJ2-1; D possibly corresponds to TRBD2 (5 bases). Trimming took off 5 bases at V and 3 bases at J, with 17 bases between the two ends. The CDR3 is 16 amino acids. Germline CDR1 is LNHNV and CDR2 is YYDKDF (reference sequence). The CDR3 reads CATSPPEVASYNEQFF. The CDR3 DNA reads as TGTGCCACCAGCCCCCCGGAGGTCGCAAGCTACAATGAGCAGTTCTTC.

The V call is TRBV19, the J call TRBJ2-7; weak D call: TRBD1 (6 bases). The CDR3 length is 13 residues. V shed 6 bases and J shed 1 base, with 10 bases lying between them. Germline V gene data show CDR1 as LNHDA and CDR2 as SQIVND (reference sequence). CDR3 sequence reads: CASSGQTSYEQYF. In DNA, the CDR3 is TGTGCCAGTAGCGGACAGACTTCCTACGAGCAGTACTTC.

This clone was seen once. The V and J genes are TRBV4-1 and TRBJ2-5; 8 bases line up with TRBD2. Per germline, CDR1 MGHRA and CDR2 YSYEKL. V shed 0 bases and J 2 bases; nucleotides not matched to a gene: 8. This CDR3 region has 17 residues. This chain's CDR3 is CASSQDPRGGGQETQYF. Here the CDR3 DNA reads TGCGCCAGCAGCCAAGATCCCCGGGGGGGAGGGCAAGAGACCCAGTACTTC.

This chain joins TRBV11-2 and TRBJ2-3, with D unclear. Germline CDR1 is SGHAT and CDR2 is FQNNGV. The CDR3 runs 14 residues. V was pared by 5 bases and J by 1 base, with 10 bases between. CDR3: CASSPIWRTDTQYF. In nucleotides, the CDR3 is TGTGCCAGCAGCCCGATTTGGCGCACAGATACGCAGTATTTT.